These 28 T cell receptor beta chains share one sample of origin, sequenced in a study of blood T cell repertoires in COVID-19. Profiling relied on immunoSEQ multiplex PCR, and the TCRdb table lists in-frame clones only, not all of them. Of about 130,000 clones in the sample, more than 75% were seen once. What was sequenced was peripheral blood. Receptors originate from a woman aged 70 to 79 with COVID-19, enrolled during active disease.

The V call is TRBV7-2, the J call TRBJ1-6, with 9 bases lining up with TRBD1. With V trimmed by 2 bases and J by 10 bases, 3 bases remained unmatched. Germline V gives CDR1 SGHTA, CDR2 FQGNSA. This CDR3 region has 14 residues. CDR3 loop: CASSLNRGQSPLHF. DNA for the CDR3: TGTGCCAGCAGCTTAAACAGGGGGCAATCACCCCTCCACTTT. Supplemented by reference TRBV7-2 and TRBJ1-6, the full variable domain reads GAGVSQSPSNKVTEKGKDVELRCDPISGHTALYWYRQSLGQGLEFLIYFQGNSAPDKSGLPSDRFSAERTGGSVSTLTIQRTQQEDSAVYLCASSLNRGQSPLHFGNGTRLTVT.

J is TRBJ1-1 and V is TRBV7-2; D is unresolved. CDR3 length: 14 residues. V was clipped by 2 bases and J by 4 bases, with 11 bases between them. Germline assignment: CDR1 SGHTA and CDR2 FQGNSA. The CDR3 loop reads CASSLMASSTEAFF. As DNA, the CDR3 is TGTGCCAGCAGCTTAATGGCCAGTTCCACTGAAGCTTTCTTT.

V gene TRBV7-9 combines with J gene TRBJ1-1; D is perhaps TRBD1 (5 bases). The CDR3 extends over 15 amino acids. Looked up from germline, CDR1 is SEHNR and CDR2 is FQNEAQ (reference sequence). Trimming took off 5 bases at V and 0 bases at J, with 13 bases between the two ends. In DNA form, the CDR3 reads TGTGCCAGCAGCCGCGCGGGGACCTTGAACACTGAAGCTTTCTTT. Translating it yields CASSRAGTLNTEAFF.

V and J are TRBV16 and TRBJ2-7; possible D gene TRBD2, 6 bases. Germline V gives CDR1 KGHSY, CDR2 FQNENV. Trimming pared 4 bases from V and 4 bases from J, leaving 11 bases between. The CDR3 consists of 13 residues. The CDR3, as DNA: TGTGCCAGCAGCCTAACGGGAGATTACGAGCAGTACTTC. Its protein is CASSLTGDYEQYF.

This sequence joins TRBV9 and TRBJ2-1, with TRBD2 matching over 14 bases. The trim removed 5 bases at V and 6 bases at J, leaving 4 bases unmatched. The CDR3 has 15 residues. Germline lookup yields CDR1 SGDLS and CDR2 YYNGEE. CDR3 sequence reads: CASSGLAGGPNEQFF. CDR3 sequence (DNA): TGTGCCAGCAGTGGACTAGCGGGGGGCCCCAATGAGCAGTTCTTC.

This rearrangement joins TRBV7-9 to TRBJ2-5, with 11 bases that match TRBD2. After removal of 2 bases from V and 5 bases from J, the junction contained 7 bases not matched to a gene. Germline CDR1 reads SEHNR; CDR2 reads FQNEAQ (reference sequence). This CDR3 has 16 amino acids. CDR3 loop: CASSLTSGGRRETQYF. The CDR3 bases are TGTGCCAGCAGCTTAACTAGCGGGGGCCGGCGCGAGACCCAGTACTTC. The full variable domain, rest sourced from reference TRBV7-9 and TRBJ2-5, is DTGVSQNPRHKITKRGQNVTFRCDPISEHNRLYWYRQTLGQGPEFLTYFQNEAQLEKSRLLSDRFSAERPKGSFSTLEIQRTEQGDSAMYLCASSLTSGGRRETQYFGPGTRLLVL.

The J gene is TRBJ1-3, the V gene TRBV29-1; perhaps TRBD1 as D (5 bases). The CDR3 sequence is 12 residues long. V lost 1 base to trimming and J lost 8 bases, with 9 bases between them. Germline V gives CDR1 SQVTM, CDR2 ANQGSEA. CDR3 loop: CSVEGGEDTIYF. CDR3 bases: TGCAGCGTTGAAGGGGGGGAAGACACCATATATTTT.

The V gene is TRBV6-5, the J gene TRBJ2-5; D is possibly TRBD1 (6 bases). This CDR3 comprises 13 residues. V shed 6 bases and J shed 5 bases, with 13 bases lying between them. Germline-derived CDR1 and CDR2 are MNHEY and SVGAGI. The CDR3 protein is CASRGAALETQYF. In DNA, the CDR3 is TGTGCCAGCAGGGGGGCGGCGTTGGAGACCCAGTACTTC.

The CDR3 nucleotides read TGTGCCAGCAGCGGAACGGGCGGGCAGTCACGACAAGAGACCCAGTACTTC. This encodes CASSGTGGQSRQETQYF. The chain links TRBV3-1 (or the pseudogene TRBV3-2) to TRBJ2-5, with a tentative D call TRBD2 (5 bases). The V end lost 5 bases, the J end lost 2 bases, and 21 bases lay between the germline ends. Germline CDR1 LGHDT, CDR2 YNNKEL (reference sequence). The CDR3 is 17 residues long.

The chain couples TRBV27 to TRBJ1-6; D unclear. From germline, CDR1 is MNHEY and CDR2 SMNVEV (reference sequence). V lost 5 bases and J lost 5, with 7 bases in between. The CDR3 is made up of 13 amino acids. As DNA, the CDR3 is TGTGCCAGCAGTCTCCTTGATAATTCACCCCTCCACTTT. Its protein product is CASSLLDNSPLHF.

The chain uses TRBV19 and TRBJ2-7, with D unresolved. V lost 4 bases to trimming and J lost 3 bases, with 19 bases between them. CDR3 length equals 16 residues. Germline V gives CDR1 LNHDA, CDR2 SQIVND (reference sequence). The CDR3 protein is CASSRYRGTANYEQYF. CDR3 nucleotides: TGTGCCAGTAGTAGATACCGCGGAACGGCTAACTACGAGCAGTACTTC.

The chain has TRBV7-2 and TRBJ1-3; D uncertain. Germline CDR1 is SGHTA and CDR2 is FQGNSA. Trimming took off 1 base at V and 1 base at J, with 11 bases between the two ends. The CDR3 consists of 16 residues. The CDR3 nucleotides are TGTGCCAGCAGCTTAGGTACTGCTTTATCTGGAAACACCATATATTTT. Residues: CASSLGTALSGNTIYF.

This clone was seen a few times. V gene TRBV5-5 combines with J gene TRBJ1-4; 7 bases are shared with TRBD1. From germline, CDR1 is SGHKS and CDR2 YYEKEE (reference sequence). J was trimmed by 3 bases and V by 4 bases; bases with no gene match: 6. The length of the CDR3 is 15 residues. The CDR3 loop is CASSKGQVANEKLFF. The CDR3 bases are TGTGCCAGCAGCAAAGGACAGGTTGCTAATGAAAAACTGTTTTTT.

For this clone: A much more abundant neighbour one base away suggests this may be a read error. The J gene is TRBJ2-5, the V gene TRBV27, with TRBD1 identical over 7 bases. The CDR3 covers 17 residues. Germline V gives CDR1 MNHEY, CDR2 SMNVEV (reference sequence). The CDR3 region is CASSFLNRATGKEAQYF. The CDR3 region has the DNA TGTGCCAGCAGTTTCCTAAACCGGGCGACAGGGAAAGAGGCCCAGTACTTC.

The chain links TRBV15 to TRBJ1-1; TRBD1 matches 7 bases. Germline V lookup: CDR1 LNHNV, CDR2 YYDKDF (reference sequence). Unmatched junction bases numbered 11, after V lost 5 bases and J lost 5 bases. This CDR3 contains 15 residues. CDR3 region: CATSGEYRGSTEAFF. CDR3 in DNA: TGTGCCACCAGCGGGGAATACAGGGGAAGTACTGAAGCTTTCTTT.

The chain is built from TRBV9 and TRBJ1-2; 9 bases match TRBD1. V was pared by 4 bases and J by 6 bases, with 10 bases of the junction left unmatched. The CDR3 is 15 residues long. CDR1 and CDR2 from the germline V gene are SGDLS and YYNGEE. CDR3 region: CASSPLPTGGDGYTF. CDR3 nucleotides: TGTGCCAGCAGCCCACTACCGACAGGGGGGGATGGCTACACCTTC.

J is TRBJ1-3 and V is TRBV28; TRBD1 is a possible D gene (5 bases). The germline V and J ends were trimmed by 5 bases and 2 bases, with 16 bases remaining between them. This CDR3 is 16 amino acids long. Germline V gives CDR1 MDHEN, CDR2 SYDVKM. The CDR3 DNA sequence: TGTGCCAGCAGTCACCCCCCGACAGTCCCTGGAAACACCATATATTTT. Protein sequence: CASSHPPTVPGNTIYF.

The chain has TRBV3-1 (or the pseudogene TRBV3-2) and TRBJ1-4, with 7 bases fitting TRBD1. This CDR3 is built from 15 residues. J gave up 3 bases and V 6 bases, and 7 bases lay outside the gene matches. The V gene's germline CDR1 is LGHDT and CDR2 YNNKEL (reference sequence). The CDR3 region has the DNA TGTGCCAGCAGTCCTACAGGGGTCGCTAATGAAAAACTGTTTTTT. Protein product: CASSPTGVANEKLFF.

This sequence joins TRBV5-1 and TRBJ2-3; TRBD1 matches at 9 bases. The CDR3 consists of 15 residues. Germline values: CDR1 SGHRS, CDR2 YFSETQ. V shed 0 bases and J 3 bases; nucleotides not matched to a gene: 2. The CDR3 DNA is TGCGCCAGCAGCTTGGATGGGACAGGGACAGATACGCAGTATTTT. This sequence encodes CASSLDGTGTDTQYF.

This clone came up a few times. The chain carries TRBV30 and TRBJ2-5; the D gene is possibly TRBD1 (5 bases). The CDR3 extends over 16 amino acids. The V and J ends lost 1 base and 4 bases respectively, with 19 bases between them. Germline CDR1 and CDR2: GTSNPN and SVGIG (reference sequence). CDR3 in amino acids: CAWSGPSVGGAETQYF. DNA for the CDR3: TGTGCCTGGAGTGGCCCCTCGGTCGGTGGGGCAGAGACCCAGTACTTC.

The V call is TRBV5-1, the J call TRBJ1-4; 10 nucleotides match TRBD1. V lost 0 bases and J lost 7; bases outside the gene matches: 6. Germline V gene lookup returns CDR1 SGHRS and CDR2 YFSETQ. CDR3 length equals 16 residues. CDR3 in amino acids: CASSLGGTGASEKLFF. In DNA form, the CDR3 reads TGCGCCAGCAGCTTGGGGGGGACAGGGGCGAGTGAAAAACTGTTTTTT.

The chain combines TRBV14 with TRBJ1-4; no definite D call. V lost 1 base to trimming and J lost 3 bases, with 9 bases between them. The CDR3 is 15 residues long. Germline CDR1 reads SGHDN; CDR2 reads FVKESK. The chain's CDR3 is CASSQGGEANEKLFF. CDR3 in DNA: TGTGCCAGCAGCCAAGGTGGGGAGGCTAATGAAAAACTGTTTTTT.

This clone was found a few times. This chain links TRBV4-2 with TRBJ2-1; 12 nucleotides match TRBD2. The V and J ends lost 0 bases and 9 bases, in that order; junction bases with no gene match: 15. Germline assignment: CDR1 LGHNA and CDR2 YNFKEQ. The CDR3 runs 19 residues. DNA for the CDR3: TGTGCCAGCAGCCAAGATTTAGGGCCCTCTAGCGGGGGGGGTATTGAGCAGTTCTTC. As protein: CASSQDLGPSSGGGIEQFF.

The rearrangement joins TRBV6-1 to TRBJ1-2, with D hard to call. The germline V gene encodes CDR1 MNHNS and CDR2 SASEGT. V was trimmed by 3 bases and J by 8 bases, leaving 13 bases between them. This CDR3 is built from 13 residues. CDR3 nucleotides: TGTGCCAGCAGTGACCGAAATTCGGGGGGCTACACCTTC. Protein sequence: CASSDRNSGGYTF.

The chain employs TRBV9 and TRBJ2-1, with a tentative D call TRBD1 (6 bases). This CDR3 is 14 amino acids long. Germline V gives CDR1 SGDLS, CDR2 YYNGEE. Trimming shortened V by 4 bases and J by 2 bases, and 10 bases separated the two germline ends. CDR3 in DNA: TGTGCCAGCAGCCCCAGGGGTACCTACAATGAGCAGTTCTTC. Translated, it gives CASSPRGTYNEQFF.

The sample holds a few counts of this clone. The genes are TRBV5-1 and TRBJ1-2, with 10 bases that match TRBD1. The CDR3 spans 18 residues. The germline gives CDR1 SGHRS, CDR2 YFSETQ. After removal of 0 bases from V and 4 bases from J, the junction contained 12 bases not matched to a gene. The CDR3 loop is CASSLGRQGAEGVYGYTF. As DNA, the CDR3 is TGCGCCAGCAGCTTGGGACGACAGGGGGCAGAGGGAGTCTATGGCTACACCTTC. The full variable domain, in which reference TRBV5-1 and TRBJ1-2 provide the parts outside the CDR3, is KAGVTQTPRYLIKTRGQQVTLSCSPISGHRSVSWYQQTPGQGLQFLFEYFSETQRNKGNFPGRFSGRQFSNSRSEMNVSTLELGDSALYLCASSLGRQGAEGVYGYTFGSGTRLTVV.

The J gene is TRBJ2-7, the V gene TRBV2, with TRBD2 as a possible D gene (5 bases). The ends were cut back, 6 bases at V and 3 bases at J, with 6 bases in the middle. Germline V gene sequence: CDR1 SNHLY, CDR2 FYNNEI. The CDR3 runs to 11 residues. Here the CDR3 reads CASSGDYEQYF. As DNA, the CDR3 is TGTGCCAGCAGCGGGGACTACGAGCAGTACTTC.

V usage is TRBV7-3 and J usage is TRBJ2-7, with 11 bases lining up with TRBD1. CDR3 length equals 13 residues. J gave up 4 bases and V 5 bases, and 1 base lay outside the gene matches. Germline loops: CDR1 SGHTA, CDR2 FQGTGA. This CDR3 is CASSGDRGYEQYF. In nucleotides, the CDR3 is TGTGCCAGCAGCGGGGACAGGGGGTACGAGCAGTACTTC.